This paragraph reports one TCR beta chain. Its antigen is undetermined. The final CDR3 position lacks the conserved phenylalanine or tryptophan, pointing to a likely read error. A modified ARM-PCR protocol with three rounds of nested PCR amplified TCRbeta. MiXCR, run by TCRdb on the multiplex PCR reads, gives a single entry per CDR3 protein. Here the sample spans about 110,000 distinct CDR3 sequences, around 82% being singletons. This record comes from a study of tumor and adjacent non-tumor tissue in lung cancer. For the study at large: Stage I to III disease affected about nine men and roughly five women aged roughly 31 to 80. Each sample yielded some 4 million productive TCRbeta reads on average.

Study-level findings and limits: Compared with tumor, normal lung showed significantly lower TCR diversity.

The template was RNA from unsorted bulk tissue. The sample consisted of lung tumor tissue. The receptor was derived from a man in his 70s with non-small cell lung cancer.

The CDR3 nucleotides read TGTGCCAGCAGATCCAGACATGGGGTAAGGGCTTTCCTT. This gives the protein CASRSRHGVRAFL. The chain employs TRBV6-5 and TRBJ1-1, with D unresolved. The V gene lost 6 bases and the J gene lost 11 bases, with 19 bases spanning the gap. Germline CDR1 reads MNHEY; CDR2 reads SVGAGI. CDR3 size: 13 residues.